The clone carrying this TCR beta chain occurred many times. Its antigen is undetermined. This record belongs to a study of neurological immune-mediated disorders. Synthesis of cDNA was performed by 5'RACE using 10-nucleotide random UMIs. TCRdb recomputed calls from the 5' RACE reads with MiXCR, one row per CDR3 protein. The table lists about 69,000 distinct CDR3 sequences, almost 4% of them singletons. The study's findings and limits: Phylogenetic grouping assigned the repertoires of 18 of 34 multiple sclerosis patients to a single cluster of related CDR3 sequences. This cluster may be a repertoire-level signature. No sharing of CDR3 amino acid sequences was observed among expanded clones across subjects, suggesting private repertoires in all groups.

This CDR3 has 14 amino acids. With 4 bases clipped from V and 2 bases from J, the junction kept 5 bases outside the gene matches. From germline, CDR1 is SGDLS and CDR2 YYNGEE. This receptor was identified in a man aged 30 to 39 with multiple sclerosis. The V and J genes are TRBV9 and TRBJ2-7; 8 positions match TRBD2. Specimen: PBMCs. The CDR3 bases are TGTGCCAGCAGCTTGGCTAGCGGGCCCTACGAGCAGTACTTC. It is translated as CASSLASGPYEQYF.